The 20 T cell receptor beta chains in this list originate from one sample, sequenced in a study of blood T cell repertoires in COVID-19. TCRdb's table, derived via immunoSEQ multiplex PCR, lists solely in-frame clones and lacks some. This sample has around 83,000 clones; under 90% occur once, and the top ten carry about 14%. Input material: peripheral blood. Receptors were obtained from a woman between 70 and 85 years old with acute or convalescent COVID-19.

The V and J genes are TRBV6-6 and TRBJ1-5; 7 bases fit TRBD1. This CDR3 has 14 residues. Trimming cost V 6 bases and J 5 bases; bases outside gene matches: 7. Germline V gene data show CDR1 as MNHNY and CDR2 as SVGAGI (reference sequence). As DNA, the CDR3 is TGTGCCAGCAGCCCCACCACAGGGGATCAGCCCCAGCATTTT. Its protein product is CASSPTTGDQPQHF.

In its sample, this clone was seen once. The chain's CDR3 is CASSPQGLPTRNYGYTF. As DNA, the CDR3 is TGTGCCAGCAGCCCTCAGGGGCTACCGACCCGTAACTATGGCTACACCTTC. V usage is TRBV7-9 and J usage is TRBJ1-2; tentatively, D is TRBD1 (6 bases). This CDR3 has 17 residues. The germline CDR1 and CDR2 sequences are SEHNR and FQNEAQ (reference sequence). V dropped 5 bases and J dropped 1 base, with 20 bases sitting between them. The full variable domain, in which reference TRBV7-9 and TRBJ1-2 provide the parts outside the CDR3, is DTGVSQNPRHKITKRGQNVTFRCDPISEHNRLYWYRQTLGQGPEFLTYFQNEAQLEKSRLLSDRFSAERPKGSFSTLEIQRTEQGDSAMYLCASSPQGLPTRNYGYTFGSGTRLTVV.

As DNA, the CDR3 is TGTGCCAGTAGGACGGGACAGGGTGTCGGCAATCAGCCCCAGCATTTT. Its translation: CASRTGQGVGNQPQHF. The chain employs TRBV19 and TRBJ1-5; 9 nucleotides align to TRBD1. The CDR3 loop spans 16 amino acids. The junction had 8 bases not matched to a gene; V was cut back by 6 bases and J by 2 bases. The germline V gene has CDR1 LNHDA and CDR2 SQIVND (reference sequence).

The chain combines TRBV9 with TRBJ1-1; 7 nucleotides match TRBD1. Germline CDR1 is SGDLS and CDR2 is YYNGEE. V trimming: 4 bases; J trimming: 5 bases; junction bases outside the gene matches: 5. The CDR3 sequence is 13 residues long. The CDR3 DNA follows: TGTGCCAGCAGCAAAGGGGGCGCGACTGAAGCTTTCTTT. Translated, it gives CASSKGGATEAFF.

The rearrangement links TRBV6-1 to TRBJ2-7; D is undetermined. There are 12 residues in the CDR3. V lost 2 bases, J lost 4 bases, and 6 bases lay in between. Germline CDR1 MNHNS, CDR2 SASEGT. The CDR3 loop is CASSEFLYEQYV. The CDR3 nucleotides read TGTGCCAGCAGTGAATTTTTATACGAGCAGTACGTC.

The genes are TRBV9 and TRBJ2-1; TRBD2 matches at 10 bases. The CDR3 runs to 18 residues. The trim removed 3 bases at V and 3 bases at J, leaving 12 bases unmatched. Germline CDR1 is SGDLS and CDR2 is YYNGEE. CDR3 bases: TGTGCCAGCAGCGCCCCTGGTTCGCTAGCGGGGGTCTACAATGAGCAGTTCTTC. Encoded protein: CASSAPGSLAGVYNEQFF. Full variable domain (missing parts from reference TRBV9 and TRBJ2-1): DSGVTQTPKHLITATGQRVTLRCSPRSGDLSVYWYQQSLDQGLQFLIQYYNGEERAKGNILERFSAQQFPDLHSELNLSSLELGDSALYFCASSAPGSLAGVYNEQFFGPGTRLTVL.

The genes are TRBV15 and TRBJ1-2; no reliable D call. The V end was cut by 1 base, the J end by 4 bases, with 16 bases between. CDR3 length: 16 amino acids. CDR1 LNHNV and CDR2 YYDKDF come from the germline V gene (reference sequence). The CDR3 DNA follows: TGTGCCACCAGCAGAGGATCTGGGAGAGAACTCTATGGCTACACCTTC. Residues: CATSRGSGRELYGYTF. The full variable domain, its missing parts supplied by reference TRBV15 and TRBJ1-2, is DAMVIQNPRYQVTQFGKPVTLSCSQTLNHNVMYWYQQKSSQAPKLLFHYYDKDFNNEADTPDNFQSRRPNTSFCFLDIRSPGLGDTAMYLCATSRGSGRELYGYTFGSGTRLTVV.

This chain uses TRBV24-1 with TRBJ1-4; 7 nucleotides line up with TRBD1. This CDR3 contains 14 residues. V gave up 2 bases and J gave up 6 bases; unmatched junction bases: 2. Per the germline V gene, CDR1 is KGHDR and CDR2 is SFDVKD. The DNA of the CDR3 is TGTGCCACCAGTGATTCCGACAGGGATGAAAAACTGTTTTTT. This encodes CATSDSDRDEKLFF.

This clone appeared a single time. The V gene is TRBV30, the J gene TRBJ2-5, with TRBD1 as a possible D gene (6 bases). This CDR3 has 13 residues. The V end was cut by 2 bases, the J end by 5 bases, with 12 bases between. Per the germline V gene, CDR1 is GTSNPN and CDR2 is SVGIG (reference sequence). CDR3 in DNA: TGTGCCTGGAGTCAGGGGAGAAGGGAGACCCAGTACTTC. This translates into CAWSQGRRETQYF.

The rearrangement links TRBV18 to TRBJ2-5, with D uncertain. The ends were cut back, 3 bases at V and 0 bases at J, with 14 bases in the middle. Germline CDR1 is KGHSH and CDR2 is LQKENI. The CDR3 consists of 16 residues. CDR3 nucleotide sequence: TGTGCCAGCTCACCTTTTTTCGGCAGGAACCAAGAGACCCAGTACTTC. Protein product: CASSPFFGRNQETQYF.

V and J are TRBV25-1 and TRBJ2-5; a weak D match, TRBD2 (6 bases). Germline V gives CDR1 MGHDK, CDR2 SYGVNS. The CDR3 is made up of 16 amino acids. V lost 8 bases, J lost 4 bases, and 23 bases lay in between. CDR3 sequence (DNA): TGTGCCAGCTGTCCGGACATAGGGACGGGGGTAGAGACCCAGTACTTC. Its translation: CASCPDIGTGVETQYF. Filled out from reference TRBV25-1 and TRBJ2-5, the complete variable domain reads EADIYQTPRYLVIGTGKKITLECSQTMGHDKMYWYQQDPGMELHLIHYSYGVNSTEKGDLSSESTVSRIRTEHFPLTLESARPSHTSQYLCASCPDIGTGVETQYFGPGTRLLVL.

This clone turned up a few times. The V gene is TRBV30, the J gene TRBJ1-2; the match to TRBD1 covers 8 bases. CDR1 and CDR2 (germline): GTSNPN, SVGIG (reference sequence). The CDR3 spans 16 residues. Unmatched junction bases numbered 12, after V lost 2 bases and J lost 4 bases. CDR3 sequence reads: CAWSYIGDRNSYGYTF. In DNA, the CDR3 is TGTGCCTGGAGTTATATAGGGGACAGGAACTCCTATGGCTACACCTTC.

The V and J genes are TRBV30 and TRBJ2-1; no reliable D call. V was cut by 4 bases and J by 3 bases, with 19 bases left in between. The CDR3 sequence is 16 residues long. Per the germline V gene, CDR1 is GTSNPN and CDR2 is SVGIG (reference sequence). The CDR3 sequence is CAWIKKSNLIYNEQFF. CDR3 DNA: TGTGCCTGGATCAAGAAGAGCAATCTCATCTACAATGAGCAGTTCTTC.

The J gene is TRBJ2-7, the V gene TRBV30; 9 bases are a match to TRBD1. Trimming at V came to 5 bases and at J to 5 bases, leaving 4 bases not matched to a gene. The germline V gene encodes CDR1 GTSNPN and CDR2 SVGIG (reference sequence). The CDR3 consists of 12 residues. The chain's CDR3 is CAWAGQGHEQYV. CDR3 DNA: TGTGCCTGGGCGGGACAGGGCCACGAGCAGTACGTC.

This chain links TRBV11-1 with TRBJ2-1; 8 nucleotides agree with TRBD2. Germline CDR1 is SGHAT and CDR2 is FQDESV (reference sequence). Unmatched junction bases numbered 4, after V lost 1 base and J lost 2 bases. The CDR3 has 16 residues. CDR3 DNA sequence: TGTGCCAGCAGCTTAGTTGGTAGCGGGGCCTACAATGAGCAGTTCTTC. This codes for CASSLVGSGAYNEQFF.

The chain links TRBV19 to TRBJ1-1, with D possibly matching TRBD1 (6 bases). Germline values: CDR1 LNHDA, CDR2 SQIVND (reference sequence). The germline V and J ends were trimmed by 2 bases and 3 bases, with 13 bases remaining between them. This CDR3 is 15 amino acids long. Here the CDR3 DNA reads TGTGCCAGTAGTATAACAGGGTTAAGTTACACTGAAGCTTTCTTT. Its protein product is CASSITGLSYTEAFF.

The chain recombines TRBV9 with TRBJ2-5, with 8 nucleotides matching TRBD1. Germline lookup yields CDR1 SGDLS and CDR2 YYNGEE. Trimming removed 2 bases from V and 5 bases from J; junction bases left unmatched: 8. The length of the CDR3 is 15 residues. CDR3 in DNA: TGTGCCAGCAGCGTTTCACTGGACAGGGACGAGACCCAGTACTTC. Its protein product is CASSVSLDRDETQYF. Drawing the rest from reference TRBV9 and TRBJ2-5, the complete variable domain is DSGVTQTPKHLITATGQRVTLRCSPRSGDLSVYWYQQSLDQGLQFLIQYYNGEERAKGNILERFSAQQFPDLHSELNLSSLELGDSALYFCASSVSLDRDETQYFGPGTRLLVL.

This clone was observed a handful of times. The CDR3, as DNA: TGTGCCAGCAGCTTACTACTAGCGGGAGACCAAGAGACCCAGTACTTC. It codes for CASSLLLAGDQETQYF. The chain combines TRBV7-9 with TRBJ2-5, with 11 bases fitting TRBD2. CDR1 and CDR2 from the germline V gene are SEHNR and FQNEAQ (reference sequence). CDR3 length: 16 residues. Unmatched junction bases numbered 2, after V lost 2 bases and J lost 0 bases.

This clone occurred a few times. This chain joins TRBV1 and TRBJ2-7; the table calls TRBD1, which could not be checked here. TRBV1 is a known pseudogene. This CDR3 spans 15 amino acids. For the CDR3, the DNA is TGCACCAGCAGCCAAGTCCGGCAGGGGCTCAGCGAGCAGTACGTC. Amino acid sequence: CTSSQVRQGLSEQYV.

This sequence joins TRBV15 and TRBJ2-2, with D perhaps matching TRBD2 (6 bases). V dropped 5 bases and J dropped 1 base, with 11 bases sitting between them. CDR1 is LNHNV, CDR2 YYDKDF, per germline (reference sequence). This CDR3 contains 15 residues. In DNA, the CDR3 is TGTGCCACCAGCGGATCCGGGGGGAACACCGGGGAGCTGTTTTTT. Protein sequence: CATSGSGGNTGELFF.